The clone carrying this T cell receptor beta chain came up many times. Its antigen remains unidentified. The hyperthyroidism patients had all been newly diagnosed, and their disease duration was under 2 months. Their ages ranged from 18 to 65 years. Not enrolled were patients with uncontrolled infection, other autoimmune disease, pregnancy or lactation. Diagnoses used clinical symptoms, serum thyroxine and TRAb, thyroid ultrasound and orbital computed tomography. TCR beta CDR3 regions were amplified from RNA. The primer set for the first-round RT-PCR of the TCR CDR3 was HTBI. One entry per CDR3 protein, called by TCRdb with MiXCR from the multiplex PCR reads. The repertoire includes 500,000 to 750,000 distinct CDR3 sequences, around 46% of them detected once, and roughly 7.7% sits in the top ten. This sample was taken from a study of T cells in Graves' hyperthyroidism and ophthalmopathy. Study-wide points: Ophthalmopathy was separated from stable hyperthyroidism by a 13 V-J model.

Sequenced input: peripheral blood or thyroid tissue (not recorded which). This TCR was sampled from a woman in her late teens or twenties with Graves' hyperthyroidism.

The CDR3 DNA reads TGCGCCAGCAGCCTGGGGAGGACGTCGTATGGCTACACCTTC. It specifies CASSLGRTSYGYTF. This chain links TRBV5-1 with TRBJ1-2, with D uncertain. Germline V CDR1 and CDR2: SGHRS, YFSETQ. The V gene lost 4 bases and the J gene lost 5 bases, with 15 bases spanning the gap. The CDR3 is 14 amino acids.